These 6 T cell receptor beta chains were all obtained from the same sample, sequenced in a study of cytomegalovirus exposure and HLA in healthy donors. The PCR contained 60 Vbeta and 13 Jbeta primers. Generated by immunoSEQ multiplex PCR, the TCRdb table keeps only in-frame clones and is missing some. Of around 150,000 clones detected, around 77% appear once; the ten largest clones hold more than 2%. The sample was PBMCs. These receptors came from a man between 50 and 59 years old in good health and CMV-seropositive.

The genes are TRBV19 and TRBJ2-1, with TRBD1 matching over 7 bases. With 7 bases clipped from V and 4 bases from J, the junction kept 7 bases outside the gene matches. The germline V gene has CDR1 LNHDA and CDR2 SQIVND (reference sequence). The length of the CDR3 is 14 residues. The CDR3 reads CASKRTGDYNEQFF. The CDR3 coding sequence is TGTGCCAGTAAAAGGACAGGAGATTACAATGAGCAGTTCTTC.

This clone was found once. The V call is TRBV5-4, the J call TRBJ1-4; D perhaps matches TRBD1 (5 bases). The V gene lost 0 bases and the J gene lost 3 bases, with 15 bases spanning the gap. The CDR3 is 17 amino acids. Germline V gene lookup returns CDR1 SGHNT and CDR2 YYREEE (reference sequence). CDR3: CASSLAQGIRANEKLFF. The CDR3, as DNA: TGTGCCAGCAGCTTGGCTCAGGGAATACGGGCTAATGAAAAACTGTTTTTT.

This chain uses TRBV10-3 with TRBJ2-5; 7 positions match TRBD1. The CDR3 has 16 amino acids. Unmatched junction bases numbered 13, after V lost 4 bases and J lost 5 bases. CDR1 is ENHRY, CDR2 SYGVKD, per germline. The CDR3 region is CAISGDRDREWETQYF. DNA of the CDR3: TGTGCCATCAGTGGCGACCGGGACAGAGAATGGGAGACCCAGTACTTC.

The chain employs TRBV9 and TRBJ2-5, with TRBD2 identical over 9 bases. Trimming took 0 bases from V and 4 from J; bases not matched to a gene: 7. This CDR3 is 16 amino acids long. Germline CDR1 and CDR2: SGDLS and YYNGEE. The CDR3 DNA sequence: TGTGCCAGCAGCGTAGGGGAGGCAGCGGGGGGAGAGACCCAGTACTTC. Its translation: CASSVGEAAGGETQYF.

This chain uses TRBV5-1 with TRBJ2-1; possibly TRBD1 for D (6 bases). Germline V gene sequence: CDR1 SGHRS, CDR2 YFSETQ. This CDR3 contains 14 residues. The V end was cut by 0 bases, the J end by 5 bases, with 9 bases between. The CDR3 nucleotides read TGCGCCAGCAGCTTGGAGGCAGGGGACAATGAGCAGTTCTTC. Protein: CASSLEAGDNEQFF.

The CDR3 sequence: CASSQGIQTYEQYF. CDR3 coding DNA: TGTGCCAGTAGTCAGGGGATTCAAACCTACGAGCAGTACTTC. The chain links TRBV19 to TRBJ2-7; tentative D call: TRBD1 (6 bases). The CDR3 length is 14 residues. The V gene lost 5 bases and the J gene lost 2 bases, with 13 bases spanning the gap. Germline V CDR1 and CDR2: LNHDA, SQIVND (reference sequence).